Reported below is one T cell receptor beta chain. What antigen it recognizes has not been identified. One base away there is no much larger clone; base qualities are not given. This CDR3 is also generated by other DNA sequences in the sample. The immunoSEQ Assay, a bias-controlled multiplex PCR, was used to amplify TCRbeta CDR3 regions from genomic DNA. In the paper's pipeline: Nucleated cell counts per sample were estimated from amplification of reference gene primers within the assay. Sequence reads were collapsed and filtered to measure the absolute abundance of every unique TCRbeta CDR3 rearrangement. For each sample, productive Simpson clonality was calculated by taking the square root of Simpson's diversity index across productive rearrangements. TCRdb took this table from immuneACCESS and kept in-frame rearrangements with V and J called. Such tables lack part of the clones; where checked against another copy, unresolved V genes explain under half of the gap, and the rest is unexplained. Clonal size and the V and J genes are those of that table, whereas D and trimming came from the DNA. The sample includes 100,000 to 150,000 clones, with about four fifths observed a single time. Roughly 35% of the sample is in the top ten clones.

Reading from cysteine to phenylalanine, the CDR3 counts 13 amino acids. Only the CDR3 part of the read is kept: 39 bases, read in frame from the first base. At the junction V is shortened by 1 base and J by 8 bases, with 9 bases in between. CDR1 is given as SGHTA and CDR2 as FQGNSA, both from the germline V gene. This specimen belongs to a study of blood T cell repertoires in COVID-19 (dated by TCRdb to the early 2020s). Study-level background: Samples from collaborators originated in the United States, Italy and Spain and spanned both the acute and convalescent phases of COVID-19. The material from the prospective study consisted of cDNA or gDNA derived from T cells, B-cell-depleted T cells, or PBMCs. Subjects who had been exposed to COVID-19, were actively infected with it, or had recovered from it provided the deeply sampled blood TCRbeta repertoires that made up the dataset. The repertoires were released in a freely available public database meant as a resource for research on the immune response to SARS-CoV-2. Samples came from the ongoing ImmuneRACE study (first 160 participants) plus 1,254 subjects from 6 global collaborators. Nearly every sample came with metadata listing a de-identified subject ID, COVID-19 status, age in years and sex. HLA class I and class II types, where available, came from metadata supplied by the sample provider rather than from assay-based typing.

Beyond this particular receptor, the publication reports: The quantity of clinical and demographic metadata differed by source and by participant and was supplied without curation.

Collaborating institutions collected whole blood in K2EDTA tubes following their own protocols. For TCRbeta analysis, collaborator samples were shipped as frozen whole blood, as isolated PBMCs, or as DNA extracted from either sample type. The chain is made from TRBV7-2 and TRBJ1-3; D gene: possibly TRBD1, on 5 matching bases. The sample was peripheral blood. The receptor was derived from a middle-aged man with active or convalescent COVID-19. The nucleotide sequence is given as TGTGCCAGCAGCTTAGGCGGGGGGGACACCATATATTTT. Its protein product is CASSLGGGDTIYF.